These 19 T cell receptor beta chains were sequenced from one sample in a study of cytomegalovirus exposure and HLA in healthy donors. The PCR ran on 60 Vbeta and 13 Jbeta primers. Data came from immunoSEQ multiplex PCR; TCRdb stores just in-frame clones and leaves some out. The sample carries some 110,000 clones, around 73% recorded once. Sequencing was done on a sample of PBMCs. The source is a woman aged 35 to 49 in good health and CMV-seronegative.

CDR3 protein: CASRTGQHSNQPQHF. The CDR3 coding sequence is TGTGCCAGTAGGACGGGACAGCATAGCAATCAGCCCCAGCATTTT. This rearrangement joins TRBV19 to TRBJ1-5; TRBD1 agrees at 7 bases. V was clipped by 6 bases and J by 0 bases; unmatched bases: 5. Germline assignment: CDR1 LNHDA and CDR2 SQIVND (reference sequence). This CDR3 has 15 amino acids.

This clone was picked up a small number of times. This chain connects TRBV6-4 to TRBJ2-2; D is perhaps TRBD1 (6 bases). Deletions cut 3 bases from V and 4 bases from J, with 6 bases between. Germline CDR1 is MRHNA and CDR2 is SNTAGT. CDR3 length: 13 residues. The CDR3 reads CASSEGATGELFF. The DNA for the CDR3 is TGTGCCAGCAGTGAGGGGGCCACCGGGGAGCTGTTTTTT.

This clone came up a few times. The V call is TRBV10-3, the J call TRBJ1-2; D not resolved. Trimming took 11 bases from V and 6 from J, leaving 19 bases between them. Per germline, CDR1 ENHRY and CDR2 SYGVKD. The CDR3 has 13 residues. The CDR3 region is CALSAASGDGYTF. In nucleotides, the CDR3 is TGTGCCCTCTCGGCGGCCTCCGGAGATGGCTACACCTTC.

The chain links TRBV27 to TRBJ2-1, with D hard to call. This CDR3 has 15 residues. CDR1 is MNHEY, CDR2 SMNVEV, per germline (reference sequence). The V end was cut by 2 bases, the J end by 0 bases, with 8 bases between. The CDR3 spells CASSLESASYNEQFF. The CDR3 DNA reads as TGTGCCAGCAGTTTAGAAAGCGCCTCCTACAATGAGCAGTTCTTC.

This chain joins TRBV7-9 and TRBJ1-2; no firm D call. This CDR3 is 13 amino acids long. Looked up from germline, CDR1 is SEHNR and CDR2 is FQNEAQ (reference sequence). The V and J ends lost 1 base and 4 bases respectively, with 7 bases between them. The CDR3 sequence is CASSLEQFYGYTF. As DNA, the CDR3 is TGTGCCAGCAGCTTAGAACAGTTCTATGGCTACACCTTC.

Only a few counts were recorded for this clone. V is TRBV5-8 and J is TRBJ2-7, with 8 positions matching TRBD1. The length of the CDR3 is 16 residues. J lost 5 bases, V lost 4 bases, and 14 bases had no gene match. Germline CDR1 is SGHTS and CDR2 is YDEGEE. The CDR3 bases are TGTGCCAGCAGCGCGAACCCCGGGACAGGTAGTCACGAGCAGTACTTC. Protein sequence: CASSANPGTGSHEQYF.

The CDR3 sequence: CSITDTGGETQYF. The CDR3, as DNA: TGCAGCATCACGGACACGGGTGGGGAGACCCAGTACTTC. The V and J genes are TRBV29-1 and TRBJ2-5; the D gene is possibly TRBD1 (5 bases). The CDR3 extends over 13 amino acids. From germline, CDR1 is SQVTM and CDR2 ANQGSEA. V lost 8 bases to trimming and J lost 5 bases, with 18 bases between them.

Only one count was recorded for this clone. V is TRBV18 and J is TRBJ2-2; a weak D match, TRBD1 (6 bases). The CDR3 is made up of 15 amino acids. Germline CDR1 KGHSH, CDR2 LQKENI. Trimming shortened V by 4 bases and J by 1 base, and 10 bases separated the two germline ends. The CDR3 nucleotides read TGTGCCAGCTCACGCGAACAGGGGAACACCGGGGAGCTGTTTTTT. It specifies CASSREQGNTGELFF.

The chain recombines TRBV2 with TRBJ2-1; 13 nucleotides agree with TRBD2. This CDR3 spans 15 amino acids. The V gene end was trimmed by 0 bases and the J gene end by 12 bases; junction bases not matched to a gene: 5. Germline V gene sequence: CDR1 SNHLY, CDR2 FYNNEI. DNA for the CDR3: TGTGCCAGCAGTGAAGCGCTTCGACTAGCGGGAGGGCAGTTCTTC. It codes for CASSEALRLAGGQFF. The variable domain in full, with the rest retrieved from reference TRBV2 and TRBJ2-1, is EPEVTQTPSHQVTQMGQEVILRCVPISNHLYFYWYRQILGQKVEFLVSFYNNEISEKSEIFDDQFSVERPDGSNFTLKIRSTKLEDSAMYFCASSEALRLAGGQFFGPGTRLTVL.

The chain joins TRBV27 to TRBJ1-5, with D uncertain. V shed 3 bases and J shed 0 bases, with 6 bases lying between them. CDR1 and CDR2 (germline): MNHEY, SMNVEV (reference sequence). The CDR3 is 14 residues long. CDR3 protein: CASSFGGSNQPQHF. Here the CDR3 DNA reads TGTGCCAGCAGTTTCGGAGGTAGCAATCAGCCCCAGCATTTT.

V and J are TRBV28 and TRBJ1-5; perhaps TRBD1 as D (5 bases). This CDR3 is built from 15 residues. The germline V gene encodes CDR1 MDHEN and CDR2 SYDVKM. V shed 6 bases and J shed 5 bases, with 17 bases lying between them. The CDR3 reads CASSSIGLGDQPQHF. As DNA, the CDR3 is TGTGCCAGCAGCTCAATAGGGTTAGGGGATCAGCCCCAGCATTTT.

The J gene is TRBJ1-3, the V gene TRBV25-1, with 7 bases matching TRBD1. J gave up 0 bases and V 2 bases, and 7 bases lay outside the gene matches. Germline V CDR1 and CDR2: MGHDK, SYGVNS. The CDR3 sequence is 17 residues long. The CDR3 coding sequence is TGTGCCAGCAGTGAAGTCCCTCAGGGGGACTCTGGAAACACCATATATTTT. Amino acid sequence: CASSEVPQGDSGNTIYF. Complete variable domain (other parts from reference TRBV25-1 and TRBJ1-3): EADIYQTPRYLVIGTGKKITLECSQTMGHDKMYWYQQDPGMELHLIHYSYGVNSTEKGDLSSESTVSRIRTEHFPLTLESARPSHTSQYLCASSEVPQGDSGNTIYFGEGSWLTVV.

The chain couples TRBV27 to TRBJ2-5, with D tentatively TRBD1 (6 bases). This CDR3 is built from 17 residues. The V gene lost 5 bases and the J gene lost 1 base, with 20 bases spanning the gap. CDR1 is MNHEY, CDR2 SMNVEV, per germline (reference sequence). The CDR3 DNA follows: TGTGCCAGCAGTCCCTCCCCACCAGCAGGGGTCCAAGAGACCCAGTACTTC. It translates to CASSPSPPAGVQETQYF.

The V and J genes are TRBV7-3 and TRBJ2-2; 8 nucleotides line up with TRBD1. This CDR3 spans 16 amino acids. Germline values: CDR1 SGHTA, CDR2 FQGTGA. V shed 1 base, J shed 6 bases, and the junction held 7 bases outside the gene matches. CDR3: CASSLRGQGAAGELFF. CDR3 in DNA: TGTGCCAGCAGCTTAAGGGGTCAGGGGGCCGCCGGGGAGCTGTTTTTT.

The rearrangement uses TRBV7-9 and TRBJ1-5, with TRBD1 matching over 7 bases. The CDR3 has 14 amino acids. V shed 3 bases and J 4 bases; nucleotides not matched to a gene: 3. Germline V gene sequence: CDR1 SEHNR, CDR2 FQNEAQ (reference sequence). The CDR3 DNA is TGTGCCAGCAGCTTTGGGACAGCGAATCAGCCCCAGCATTTT. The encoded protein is CASSFGTANQPQHF.

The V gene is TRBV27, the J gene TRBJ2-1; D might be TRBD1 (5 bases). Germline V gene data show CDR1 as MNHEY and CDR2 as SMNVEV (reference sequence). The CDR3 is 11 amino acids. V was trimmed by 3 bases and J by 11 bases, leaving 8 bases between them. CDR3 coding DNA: TGTGCCAGCAGTTTCGCAGGGAAGCAGTTCTTC. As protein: CASSFAGKQFF.

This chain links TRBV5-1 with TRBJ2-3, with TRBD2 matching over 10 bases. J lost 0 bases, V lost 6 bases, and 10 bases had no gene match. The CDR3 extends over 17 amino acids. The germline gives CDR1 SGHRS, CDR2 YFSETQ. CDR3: CASKRLAGIISTDTQYF. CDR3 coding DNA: TGCGCCAGCAAGAGACTAGCGGGTATTATAAGCACAGATACGCAGTATTTT.

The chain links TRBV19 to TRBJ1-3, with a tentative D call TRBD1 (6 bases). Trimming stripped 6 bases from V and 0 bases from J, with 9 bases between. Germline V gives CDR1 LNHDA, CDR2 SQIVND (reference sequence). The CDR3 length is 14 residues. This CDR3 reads CASSVDSSGNTIYF. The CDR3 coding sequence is TGTGCCAGTAGCGTGGACAGCTCTGGAAACACCATATATTTT.

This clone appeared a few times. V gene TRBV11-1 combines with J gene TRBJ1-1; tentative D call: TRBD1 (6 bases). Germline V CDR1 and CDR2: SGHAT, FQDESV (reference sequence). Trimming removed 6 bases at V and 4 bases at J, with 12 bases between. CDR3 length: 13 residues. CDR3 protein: CASSWGLGTEAFF. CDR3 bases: TGTGCCAGCAGTTGGGGGCTGGGCACTGAAGCTTTCTTT.